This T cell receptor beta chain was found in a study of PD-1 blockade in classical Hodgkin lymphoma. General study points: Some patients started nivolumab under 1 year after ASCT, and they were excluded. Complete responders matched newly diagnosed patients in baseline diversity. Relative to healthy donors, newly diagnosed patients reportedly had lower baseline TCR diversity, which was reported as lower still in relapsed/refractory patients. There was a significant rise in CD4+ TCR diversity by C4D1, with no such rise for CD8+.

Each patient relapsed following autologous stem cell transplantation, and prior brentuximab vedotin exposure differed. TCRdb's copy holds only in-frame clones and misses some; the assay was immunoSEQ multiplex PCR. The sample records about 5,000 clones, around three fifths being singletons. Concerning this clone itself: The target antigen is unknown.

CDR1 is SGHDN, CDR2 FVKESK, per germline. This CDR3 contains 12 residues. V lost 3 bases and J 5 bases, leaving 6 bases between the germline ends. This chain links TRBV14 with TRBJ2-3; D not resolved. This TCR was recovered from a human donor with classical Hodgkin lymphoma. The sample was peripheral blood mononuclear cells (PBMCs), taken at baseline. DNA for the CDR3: TGTGCCAGCAGCCACGAGTTAGATACGCAGTATTTT. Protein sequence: CASSHELDTQYF. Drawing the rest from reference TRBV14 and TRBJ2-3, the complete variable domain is EAGVTQFPSHSVIEKGQTVTLRCDPISGHDNLYWYRRVMGKEIKFLLHFVKESKQDESGMPNNRFLAERTGGTYSTLKVQPAELEDSGVYFCASSHELDTQYFGPGTRLTVL.